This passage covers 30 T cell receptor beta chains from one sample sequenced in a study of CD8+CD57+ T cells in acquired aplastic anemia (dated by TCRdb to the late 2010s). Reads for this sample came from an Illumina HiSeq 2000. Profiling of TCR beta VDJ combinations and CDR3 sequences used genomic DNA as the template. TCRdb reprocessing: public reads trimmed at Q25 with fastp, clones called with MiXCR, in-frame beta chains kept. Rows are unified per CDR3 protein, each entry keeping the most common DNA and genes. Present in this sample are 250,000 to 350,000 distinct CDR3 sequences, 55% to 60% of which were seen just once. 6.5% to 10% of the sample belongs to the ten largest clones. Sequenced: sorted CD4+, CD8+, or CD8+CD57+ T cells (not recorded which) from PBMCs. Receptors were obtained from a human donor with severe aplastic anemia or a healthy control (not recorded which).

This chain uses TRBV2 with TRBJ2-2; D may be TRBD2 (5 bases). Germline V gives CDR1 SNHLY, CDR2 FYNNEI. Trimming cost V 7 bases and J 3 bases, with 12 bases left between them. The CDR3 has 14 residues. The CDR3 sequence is CASTRDRDTGELFF. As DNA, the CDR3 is TGTGCCAGCACTCGGGATAGGGACACCGGGGAGCTGTTTTTT.

This chain's CDR3 is CASSQDRGSTGNTIYF. The CDR3 coding sequence is TGTGCCAGCAGCCAAGACCGAGGTAGCACAGGAAACACCATATATTTT. The chain has TRBV3-1 and TRBJ1-3; the D is unclear. The V and J ends lost 0 bases and 4 bases respectively, with 13 bases between them. CDR3 length: 16 residues. CDR1 and CDR2 from the germline V gene are LGHDT and YNNKEL (reference sequence). The complete variable domain, with remaining parts taken from reference TRBV3-1 and TRBJ1-3, reads DTAVSQTPKYLVTQMGNDKSIKCEQNLGHDTMYWYKQDSKKFLKIMFSYNNKELIINETVPNRFSPKSPDKAHLNLHINSLELGDSAVYFCASSQDRGSTGNTIYFGEGSWLTVV.

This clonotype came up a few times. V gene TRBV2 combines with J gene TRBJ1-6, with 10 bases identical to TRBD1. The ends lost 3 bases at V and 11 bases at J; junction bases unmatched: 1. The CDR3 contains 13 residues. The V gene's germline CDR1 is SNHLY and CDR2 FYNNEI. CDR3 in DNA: TGTGCCAGCAGTGAGGGACAGGGGCCACCCCTCCACTTT. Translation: CASSEGQGPPLHF.

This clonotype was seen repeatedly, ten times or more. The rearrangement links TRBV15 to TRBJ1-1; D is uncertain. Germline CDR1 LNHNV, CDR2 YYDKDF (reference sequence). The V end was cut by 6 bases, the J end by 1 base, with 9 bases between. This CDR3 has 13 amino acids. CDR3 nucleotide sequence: TGTGCCACCAGTCTAGATCAGAACACTGAAGCTTTCTTT. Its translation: CATSLDQNTEAFF.

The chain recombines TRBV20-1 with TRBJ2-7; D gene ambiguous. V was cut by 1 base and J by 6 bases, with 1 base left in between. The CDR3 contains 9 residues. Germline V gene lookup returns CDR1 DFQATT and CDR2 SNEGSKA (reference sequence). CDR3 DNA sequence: TGCAGTGCTAGAGGCGAGCAGTACTTC. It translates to CSARGEQYF.

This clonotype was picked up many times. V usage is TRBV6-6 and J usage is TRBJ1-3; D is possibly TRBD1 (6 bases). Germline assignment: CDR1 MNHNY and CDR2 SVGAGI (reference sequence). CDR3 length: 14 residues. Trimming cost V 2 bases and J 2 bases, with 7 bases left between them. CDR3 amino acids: CASSYRQAGNTIYF. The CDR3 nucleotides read TGTGCCAGCAGTTACCGACAGGCTGGAAACACCATATATTTT.

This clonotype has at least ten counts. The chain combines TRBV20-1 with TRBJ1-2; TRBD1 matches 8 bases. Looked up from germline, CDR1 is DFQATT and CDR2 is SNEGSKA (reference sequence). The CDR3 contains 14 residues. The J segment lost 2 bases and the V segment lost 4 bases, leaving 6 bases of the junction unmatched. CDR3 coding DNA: TGCAGTGCTAAACAGGGGGGCCCAAACTATGGCTACACCTTC. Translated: CSAKQGGPNYGYTF.

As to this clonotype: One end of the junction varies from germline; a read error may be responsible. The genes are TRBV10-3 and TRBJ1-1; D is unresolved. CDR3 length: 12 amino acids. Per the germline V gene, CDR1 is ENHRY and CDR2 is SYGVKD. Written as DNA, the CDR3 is TGTGTCATCAGTGACCAAGGGATGAGGGCTTTCTTT. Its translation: CVISDQGMRAFF.

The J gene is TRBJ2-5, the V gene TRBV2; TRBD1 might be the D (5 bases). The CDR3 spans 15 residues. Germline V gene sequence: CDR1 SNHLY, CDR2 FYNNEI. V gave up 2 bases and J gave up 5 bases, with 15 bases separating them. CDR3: CASSEIRGNTETQYF. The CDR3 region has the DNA TGTGCCAGCAGTGAAATTAGGGGCAATACGGAGACCCAGTACTTC.

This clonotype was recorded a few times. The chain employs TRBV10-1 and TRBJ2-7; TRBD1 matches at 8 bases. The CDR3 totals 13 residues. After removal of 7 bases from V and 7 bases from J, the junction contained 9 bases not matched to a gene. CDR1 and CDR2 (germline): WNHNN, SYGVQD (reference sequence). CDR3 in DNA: TGCGCCAGCAAAAGGGACAGGCCGAGGGAGCAGTACTTC. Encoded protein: CASKRDRPREQYF.

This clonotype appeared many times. CDR3 sequence reads: CASSLGEYEQYF. CDR3 coding DNA: TGTGCCAGCAGCTTGGGGGAATACGAGCAGTACTTC. The chain links TRBV7-9 to TRBJ2-7; the D call may be TRBD1 or TRBD2 (5 bases each). CDR1 and CDR2 from the germline V gene are SEHNR and FQNEAQ (reference sequence). The CDR3 runs 12 residues. V shed 3 bases and J shed 4 bases, with 7 bases lying between them.

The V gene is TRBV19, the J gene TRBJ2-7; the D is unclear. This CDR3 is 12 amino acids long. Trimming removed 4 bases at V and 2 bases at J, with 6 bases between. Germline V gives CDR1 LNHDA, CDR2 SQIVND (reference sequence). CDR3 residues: CASSNRPYEQYF. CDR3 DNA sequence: TGTGCCAGTAGTAACAGACCCTACGAGCAGTACTTC.

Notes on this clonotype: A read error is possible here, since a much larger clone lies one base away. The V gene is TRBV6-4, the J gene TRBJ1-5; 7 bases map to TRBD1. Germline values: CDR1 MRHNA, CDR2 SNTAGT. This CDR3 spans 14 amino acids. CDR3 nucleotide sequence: TGTGCCAGCGGTGACAGGGATCACCGCCAGCCCCAGCATTTT. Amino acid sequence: CASGDRDHRQPQHF.

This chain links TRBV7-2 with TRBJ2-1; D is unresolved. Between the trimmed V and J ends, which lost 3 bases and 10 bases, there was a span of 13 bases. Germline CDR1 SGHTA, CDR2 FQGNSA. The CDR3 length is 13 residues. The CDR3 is CASSFSLLMEQFF. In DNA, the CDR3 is TGTGCCAGCAGCTTTTCATTACTGATGGAGCAGTTCTTC. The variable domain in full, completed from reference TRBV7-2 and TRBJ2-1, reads GAGVSQSPSNKVTEKGKDVELRCDPISGHTALYWYRQSLGQGLEFLIYFQGNSAPDKSGLPSDRFSAERTGGSVSTLTIQRTQQEDSAVYLCASSFSLLMEQFFGPGTRLTVL.

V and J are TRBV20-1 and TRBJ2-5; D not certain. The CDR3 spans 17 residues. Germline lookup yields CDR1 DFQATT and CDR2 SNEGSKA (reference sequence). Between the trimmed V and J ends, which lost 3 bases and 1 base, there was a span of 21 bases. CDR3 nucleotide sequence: TGCAGTGCTAGGGCAGGAACAAGTTTCGCCTCCCAAGAGACCCAGTACTTC. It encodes CSARAGTSFASQETQYF.

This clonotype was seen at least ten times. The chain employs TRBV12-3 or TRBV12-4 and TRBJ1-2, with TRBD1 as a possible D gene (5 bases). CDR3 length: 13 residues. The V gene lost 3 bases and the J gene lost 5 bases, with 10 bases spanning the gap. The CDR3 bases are TGTGCCAGCAGTTTTTCAGGGAAGTATGGCTACACCTTC. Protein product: CASSFSGKYGYTF.

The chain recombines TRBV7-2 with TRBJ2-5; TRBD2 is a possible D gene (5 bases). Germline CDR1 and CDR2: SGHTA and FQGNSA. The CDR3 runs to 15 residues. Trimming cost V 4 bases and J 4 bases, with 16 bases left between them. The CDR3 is CASSSMAREGETQYF. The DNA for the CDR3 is TGTGCCAGCAGCTCCATGGCGAGGGAAGGAGAGACCCAGTACTTC.

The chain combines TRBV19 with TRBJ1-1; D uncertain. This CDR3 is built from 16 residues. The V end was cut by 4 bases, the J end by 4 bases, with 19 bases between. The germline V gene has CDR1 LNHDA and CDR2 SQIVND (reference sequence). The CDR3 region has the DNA TGTGCCAGTAGTAAGTTGGGGATCCTGGGGAGCACTGAAGCTTTCTTT. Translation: CASSKLGILGSTEAFF.

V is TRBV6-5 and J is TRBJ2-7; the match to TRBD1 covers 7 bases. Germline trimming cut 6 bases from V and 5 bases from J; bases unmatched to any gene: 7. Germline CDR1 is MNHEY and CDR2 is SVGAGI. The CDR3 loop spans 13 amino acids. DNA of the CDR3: TGTGCCAGCAGCCTGACAGGGTTCCACGAGCAGTACTTC. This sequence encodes CASSLTGFHEQYF.

CDR3 region: CASSKDRNTEAFF. CDR3 DNA sequence: TGCGCCAGCAGTAAGGACCGGAACACTGAAGCTTTCTTT. V gene TRBV5-1 combines with J gene TRBJ1-1, with D uncertain. CDR1 SGHRS and CDR2 YFSETQ come from the germline V gene. This CDR3 has 13 amino acids. Trimming stripped 5 bases from V and 1 base from J, with 9 bases between.

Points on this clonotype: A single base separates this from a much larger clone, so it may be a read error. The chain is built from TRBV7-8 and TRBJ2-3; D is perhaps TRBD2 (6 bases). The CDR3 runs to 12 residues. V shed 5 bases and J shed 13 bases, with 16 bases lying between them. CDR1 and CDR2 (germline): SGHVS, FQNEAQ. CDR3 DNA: TGTGCCAGCAGCCCAGGGTTGGCTAGCGAGTATTTT. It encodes CASSPGLASEYF.

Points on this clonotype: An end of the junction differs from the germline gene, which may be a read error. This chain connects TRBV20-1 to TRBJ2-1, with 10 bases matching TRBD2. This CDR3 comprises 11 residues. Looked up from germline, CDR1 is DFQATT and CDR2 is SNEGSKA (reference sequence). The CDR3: CSASLLAGVSF. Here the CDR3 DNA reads TGCAGTGCTTCACTTCTAGCGGGAGTTTCCTTC.

This CDR3 reads CASSLWGLETQYF. The DNA of the CDR3 is TGTGCCAGCAGCCTTTGGGGGTTAGAGACCCAGTACTTC. The rearrangement joins TRBV7-2 to TRBJ2-5; D could derive from TRBD1 or TRBD2 (5 bases each). Per the germline V gene, CDR1 is SGHTA and CDR2 is FQGNSA. V gave up 5 bases and J gave up 4 bases, with 11 bases separating them. This CDR3 has 13 amino acids.

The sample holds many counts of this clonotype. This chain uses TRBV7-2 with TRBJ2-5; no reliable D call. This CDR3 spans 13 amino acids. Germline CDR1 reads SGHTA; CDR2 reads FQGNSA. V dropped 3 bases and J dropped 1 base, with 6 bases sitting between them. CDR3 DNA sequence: TGTGCCAGCAGCTTCCTGACCCAAGAGACCCAGTACTTC. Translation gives CASSFLTQETQYF.

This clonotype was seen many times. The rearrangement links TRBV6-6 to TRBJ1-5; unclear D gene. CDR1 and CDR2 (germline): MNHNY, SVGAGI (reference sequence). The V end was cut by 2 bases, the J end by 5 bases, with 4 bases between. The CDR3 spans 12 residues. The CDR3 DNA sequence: TGTGCCAGCAGTTACGGGGATCAGCCCCAGCATTTT. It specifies CASSYGDQPQHF.

CDR3 bases: TGTGCCAGCAGCCCCTCTAAGCATCAGCCCCAGCATTTT. Its protein is CASSPSKHQPQHF. The rearrangement links TRBV11-3 to TRBJ1-5; no firm D call. CDR1 SGHNT and CDR2 YENEEA come from the germline V gene. V shed 5 bases and J shed 5 bases, with 10 bases lying between them. CDR3 length: 13 amino acids.

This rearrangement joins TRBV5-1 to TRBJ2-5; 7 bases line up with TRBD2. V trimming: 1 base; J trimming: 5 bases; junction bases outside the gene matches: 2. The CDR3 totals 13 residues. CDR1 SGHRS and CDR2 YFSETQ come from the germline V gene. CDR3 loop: CASSLRGEETQYF. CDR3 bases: TGCGCCAGCAGCTTGCGGGGGGAGGAGACCCAGTACTTC. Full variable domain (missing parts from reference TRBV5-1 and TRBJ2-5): KAGVTQTPRYLIKTRGQQVTLSCSPISGHRSVSWYQQTPGQGLQFLFEYFSETQRNKGNFPGRFSGRQFSNSRSEMNVSTLELGDSALYLCASSLRGEETQYFGPGTRLLVL.

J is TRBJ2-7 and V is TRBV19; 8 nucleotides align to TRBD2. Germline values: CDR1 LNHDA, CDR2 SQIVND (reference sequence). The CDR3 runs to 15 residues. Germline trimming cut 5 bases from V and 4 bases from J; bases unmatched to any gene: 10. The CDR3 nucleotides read TGTGCCAGTAGTCGACGCCCCGTAGCGGGATACGAGCAGTACTTC. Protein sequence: CASSRRPVAGYEQYF.

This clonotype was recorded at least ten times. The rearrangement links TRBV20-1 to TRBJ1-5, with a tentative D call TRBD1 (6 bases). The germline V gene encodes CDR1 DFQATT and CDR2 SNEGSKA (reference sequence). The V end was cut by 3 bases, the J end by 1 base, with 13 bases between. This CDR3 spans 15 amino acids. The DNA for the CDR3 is TGCAGTGCTAGGGGGGCGGGGGACAGCAATCAGCCCCAGCATTTT. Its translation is CSARGAGDSNQPQHF.

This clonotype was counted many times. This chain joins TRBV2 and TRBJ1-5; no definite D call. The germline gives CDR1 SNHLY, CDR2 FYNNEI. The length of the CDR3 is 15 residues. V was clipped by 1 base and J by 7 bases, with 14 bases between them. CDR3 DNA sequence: TGTGCCAGCAGTGAAGACATTGGTGCGGCCCAGCCCCAGCATTTT. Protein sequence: CASSEDIGAAQPQHF.